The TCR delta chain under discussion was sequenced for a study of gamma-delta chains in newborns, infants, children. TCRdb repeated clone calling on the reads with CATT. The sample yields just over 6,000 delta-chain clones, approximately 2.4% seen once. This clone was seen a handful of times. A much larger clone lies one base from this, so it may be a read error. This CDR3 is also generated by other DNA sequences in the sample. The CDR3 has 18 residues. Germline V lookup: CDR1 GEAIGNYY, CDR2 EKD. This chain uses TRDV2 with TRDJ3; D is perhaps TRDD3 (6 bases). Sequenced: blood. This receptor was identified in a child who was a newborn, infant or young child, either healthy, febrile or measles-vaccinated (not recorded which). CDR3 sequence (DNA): TGTGCCTGTGACACCGCGGGGATCAGCTCCTGGGACACTCGACAGATGTTTTTC. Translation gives CACDTAGISSWDTRQMFF.